This TCR beta chain stems from a study of T cell responses to AZD1222 COVID-19 vaccine. Clones were read by immunoSEQ multiplex PCR, and TCRdb kept only the in-frame ones, dropping some. The table has fewer than 120,000 clones, approximately 92% seen once. This clone was observed a handful of times. Its matching antigen is unknown. Study results and caveats: A mostly white British donor set with more females was recruited, and clonal diversity was possibly underestimated.

V lost 5 bases, J lost 3 bases, and 16 bases lay in between. The CDR3 spans 15 residues. Germline loops: CDR1 LNHDA, CDR2 SQIVND (reference sequence). The chain links TRBV19 to TRBJ1-1; D may be TRBD1 (6 bases). The sample in question was peripheral blood, obtained 28 days after the second AZD1222 dose. This TCR derives from an adult who received the AZD1222 COVID-19 vaccine. CDR3 sequence (DNA): TGTGCCAGTAGTCGAGGACGAAGGGGGGACACTGAAGCTTTCTTT. It encodes CASSRGRRGDTEAFF.